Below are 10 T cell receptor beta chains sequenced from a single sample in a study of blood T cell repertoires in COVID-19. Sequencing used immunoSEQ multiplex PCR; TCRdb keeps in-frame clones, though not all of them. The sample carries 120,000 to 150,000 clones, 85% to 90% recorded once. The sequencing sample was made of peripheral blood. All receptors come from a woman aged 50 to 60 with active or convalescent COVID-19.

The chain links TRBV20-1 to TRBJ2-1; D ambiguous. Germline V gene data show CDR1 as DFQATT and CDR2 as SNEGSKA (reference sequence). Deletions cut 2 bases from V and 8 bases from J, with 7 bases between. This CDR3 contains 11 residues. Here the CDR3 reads CSARLLYEQFF. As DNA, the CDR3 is TGCAGTGCTAGATTATTATATGAGCAGTTCTTC.

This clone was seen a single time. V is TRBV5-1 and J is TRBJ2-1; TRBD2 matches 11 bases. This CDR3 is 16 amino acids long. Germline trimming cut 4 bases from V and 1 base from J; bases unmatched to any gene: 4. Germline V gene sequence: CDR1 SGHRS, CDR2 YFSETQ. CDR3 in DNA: TGCGCCAGCAGCGGAGGGACTAGCGGATCCTACAATGAGCAGTTCTTC. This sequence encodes CASSGGTSGSYNEQFF. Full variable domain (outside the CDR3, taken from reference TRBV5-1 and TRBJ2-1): KAGVTQTPRYLIKTRGQQVTLSCSPISGHRSVSWYQQTPGQGLQFLFEYFSETQRNKGNFPGRFSGRQFSNSRSEMNVSTLELGDSALYLCASSGGTSGSYNEQFFGPGTRLTVL.

The CDR3 sequence is CASSIIPGGEAFF. As DNA, the CDR3 is TGTGCCAGTAGTATAATTCCAGGGGGCGAAGCTTTCTTT. The chain links TRBV19 to TRBJ1-1; 8 nucleotides align to TRBD1. The CDR3 runs 13 residues. Germline V lookup: CDR1 LNHDA, CDR2 SQIVND (reference sequence). V was pared by 2 bases and J by 8 bases, with 4 bases of the junction left unmatched.

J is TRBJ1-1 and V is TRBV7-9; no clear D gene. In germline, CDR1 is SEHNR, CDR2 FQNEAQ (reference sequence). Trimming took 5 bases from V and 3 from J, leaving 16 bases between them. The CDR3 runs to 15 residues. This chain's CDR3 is CASSPRRGLYTEAFF. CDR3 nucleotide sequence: TGTGCCAGCAGCCCCCGTCGAGGTCTCTACACTGAAGCTTTCTTT.

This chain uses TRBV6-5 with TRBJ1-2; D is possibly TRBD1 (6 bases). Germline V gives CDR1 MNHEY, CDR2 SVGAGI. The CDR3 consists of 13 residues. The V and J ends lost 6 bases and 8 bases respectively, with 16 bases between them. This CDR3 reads CASSGTGKRGYTF. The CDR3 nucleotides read TGTGCCAGCAGCGGTACAGGGAAGCGCGGCTACACCTTC.

This CDR3 reads CASSIEGTGDTGELFF. The CDR3, as DNA: TGTGCCAGTAGTATAGAGGGGACAGGAGACACCGGGGAGCTGTTTTTT. The genes are TRBV19 and TRBJ2-2; 8 nucleotides match TRBD1. V dropped 0 bases and J dropped 3; count of bases not matched to a gene: 3. CDR1 is LNHDA and CDR2 is SQIVND in the germline V gene (reference sequence). The CDR3 extends over 16 amino acids.

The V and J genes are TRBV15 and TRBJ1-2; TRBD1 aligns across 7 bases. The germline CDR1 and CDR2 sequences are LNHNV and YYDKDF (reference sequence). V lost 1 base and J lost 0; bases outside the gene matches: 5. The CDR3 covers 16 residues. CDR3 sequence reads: CATSRAGTATNYGYTF. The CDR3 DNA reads TGTGCCACCAGCAGAGCTGGGACAGCCACTAACTATGGCTACACCTTC. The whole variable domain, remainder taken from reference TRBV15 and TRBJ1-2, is DAMVIQNPRYQVTQFGKPVTLSCSQTLNHNVMYWYQQKSSQAPKLLFHYYDKDFNNEADTPDNFQSRRPNTSFCFLDIRSPGLGDTAMYLCATSRAGTATNYGYTFGSGTRLTVV.

CDR3 in amino acids: CASAGGSPEQYF. CDR3 DNA: TGTGCCAGCGCGGGGGGGTCCCCCGAGCAGTACTTC. The V gene is TRBV7-9, the J gene TRBJ2-7; 9 nucleotides line up with TRBD2. This CDR3 contains 12 residues. The V and J ends lost 8 bases and 6 bases, in that order; junction bases with no gene match: 5. Germline lookup yields CDR1 SEHNR and CDR2 FQNEAQ (reference sequence).

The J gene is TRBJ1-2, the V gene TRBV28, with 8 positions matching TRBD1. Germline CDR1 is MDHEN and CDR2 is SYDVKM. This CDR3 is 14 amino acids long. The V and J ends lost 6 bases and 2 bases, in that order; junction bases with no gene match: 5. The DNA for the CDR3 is TGTGCCAGCAGAAGACAGGGGAGCAACTATGGCTACACCTTC. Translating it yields CASRRQGSNYGYTF.

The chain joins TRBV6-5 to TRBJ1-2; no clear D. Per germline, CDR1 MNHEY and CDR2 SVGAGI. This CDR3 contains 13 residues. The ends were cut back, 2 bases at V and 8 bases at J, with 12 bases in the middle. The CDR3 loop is CASSYAGLNGYTF. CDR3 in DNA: TGTGCCAGCAGTTACGCTGGCCTTAACGGCTACACCTTC.